The present entry profiles one T cell receptor beta chain with its context. No antigen is known for it. A read error may account for a junction end that differs from germline. These data come from a study of blood T cells in healthy people across ages. The donors, all healthy, were Caucasians living in Russia, aged roughly 6 to 95. Through a sample-barcoded 5' primer and a J-beta primer mix, a second PCR was run for roughly 7 to 11 cycles. TCRdb reprocessed the 5' RACE reads via MiXCR and lists one record per CDR3 protein. There are 1.5 million to 2 million distinct CDR3 sequences in the sample; about 50% occur only once, and less than 2.5% lies in the top ten. Findings of the study overall: With age, beta diversity per million T cells declined roughly linearly, significantly by about 37. Naive and antigen-experienced cells were not separated, limiting conclusive comparison.

This clonotype was obtained from a woman between 40 and 55 years old in good health. Sequencing used blood.

CDR3 amino acids: CTSSLRQGTPSYEQYF. DNA for the CDR3: TGTACCAGCAGCTTACGACAGGGAACACCGAGTTACGAGCAGTACTTC. The rearrangement links TRBV7-9 to TRBJ2-4; TRBD1 matches at 7 bases. The DNA end lines up better with TRBJ2-7; the J call may be wrong. From germline, CDR1 is SEHNR and CDR2 FQNEAQ (reference sequence). This CDR3 region has 16 residues.